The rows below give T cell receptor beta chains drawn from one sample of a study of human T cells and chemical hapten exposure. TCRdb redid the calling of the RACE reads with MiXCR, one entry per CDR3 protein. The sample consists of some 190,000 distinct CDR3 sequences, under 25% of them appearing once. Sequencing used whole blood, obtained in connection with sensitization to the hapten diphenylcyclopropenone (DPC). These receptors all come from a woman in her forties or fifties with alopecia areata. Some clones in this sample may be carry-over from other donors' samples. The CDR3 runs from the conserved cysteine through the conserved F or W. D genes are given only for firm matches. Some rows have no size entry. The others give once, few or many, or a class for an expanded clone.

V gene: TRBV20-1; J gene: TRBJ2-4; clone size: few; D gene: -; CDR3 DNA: TGCAGTGCTAGGGTTCGTCACGGCCTAGCCAAAAACATTCAGTACTTC; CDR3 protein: CSARVRHGLAKNIQYF
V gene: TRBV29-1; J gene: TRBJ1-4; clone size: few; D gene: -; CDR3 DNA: TGCAGCGTTGTATCAGATTATGAAAAACTGTTTTTT; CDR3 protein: CSVVSDYEKLFF
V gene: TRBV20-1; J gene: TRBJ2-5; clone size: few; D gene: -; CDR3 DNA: TGCAGTGCTAGACAGGGAAAAGAGACCCAGTACTTC; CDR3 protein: CSARQGKETQYF
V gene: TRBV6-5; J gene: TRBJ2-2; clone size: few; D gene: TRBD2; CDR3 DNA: TGTGCCAGCAATTTAGCGGGAGCGAACACCGGGGAGCTGTTTTTT; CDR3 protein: CASNLAGANTGELFF
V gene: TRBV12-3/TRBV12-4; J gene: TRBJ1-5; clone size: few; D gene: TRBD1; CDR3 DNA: TGTGCCAGCAGTCCCTTTGAAACAGGGGTAAGCAATCAGCCCCAGCATTTT; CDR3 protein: CASSPFETGVSNQPQHF
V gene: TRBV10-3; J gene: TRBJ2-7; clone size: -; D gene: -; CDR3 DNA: TGTGCCATCAGGAACGAATACGAGCAGTACTTC; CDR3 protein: CAIRNEYEQYF
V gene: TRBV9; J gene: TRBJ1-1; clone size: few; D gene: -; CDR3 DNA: TGTGCCAGCGTATCAGTTCAGAGTCCCATGAACACTGAAGCTTTCTTT; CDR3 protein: CASVSVQSPMNTEAFF
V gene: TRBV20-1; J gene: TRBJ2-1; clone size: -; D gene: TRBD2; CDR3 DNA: TGCAGTGCTAGAGCCAGGAAGGGAGGGGATGAGCAGTTCTTC; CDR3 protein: CSARARKGGDEQFF
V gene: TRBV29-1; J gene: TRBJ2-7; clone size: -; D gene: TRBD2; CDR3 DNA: TGCAGCGTTGACGTAGCGGGAGTTTCCTACGAGCAGTACTTC; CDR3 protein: CSVDVAGVSYEQYF
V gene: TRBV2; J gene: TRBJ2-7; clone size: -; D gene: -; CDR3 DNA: TGTGCCACTAGTGGGTACGAGCAGTACTTC; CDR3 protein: CATSGYEQYF
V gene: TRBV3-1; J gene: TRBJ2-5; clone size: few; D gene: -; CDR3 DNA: TGTGCCAGCAGCCAAGGAAGGCAGGGGGAGACCCAGTACTTC; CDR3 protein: CASSQGRQGETQYF
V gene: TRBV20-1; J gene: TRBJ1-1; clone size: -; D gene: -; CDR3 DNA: TGCAGTGCTAGACGTTTGGCAGGGGAAGAAGCTTTCTTT; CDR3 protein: CSARRLAGEEAFF
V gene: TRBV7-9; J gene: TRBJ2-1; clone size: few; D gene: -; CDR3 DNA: TGTGCCAGCAGCACCGGAGACGAGCAGTTCTTC; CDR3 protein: CASSTGDEQFF
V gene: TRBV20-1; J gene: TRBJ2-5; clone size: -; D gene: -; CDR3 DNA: TGCAGTGCTAGATACTTTGGGGAGACCCAGTACTTC; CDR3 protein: CSARYFGETQYF
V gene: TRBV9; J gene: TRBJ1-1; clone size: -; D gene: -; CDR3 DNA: TGTGCCAGCAGCGCGGGACATGCGGACACTGAAGCTTTCTTT; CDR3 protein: CASSAGHADTEAFF
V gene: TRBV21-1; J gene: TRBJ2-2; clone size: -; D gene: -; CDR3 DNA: TGTGCCAGCAGCTCCAAGGGGGGGGGCCTGAACACCGGGGAGCTGTTTTTT; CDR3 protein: CASSSKGGGLNTGELFF
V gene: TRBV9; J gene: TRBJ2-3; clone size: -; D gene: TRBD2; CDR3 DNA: TGTGCCAGCAGCATCGGGACTAGCGGGGCAACAGATACGCAGTATTTT; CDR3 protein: CASSIGTSGATDTQYF
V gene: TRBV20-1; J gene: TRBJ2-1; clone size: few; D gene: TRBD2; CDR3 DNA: TGCAGTGCGTCGGGACTAGCGCGAGCCAATGAGCAGTTCTTC; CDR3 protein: CSASGLARANEQFF
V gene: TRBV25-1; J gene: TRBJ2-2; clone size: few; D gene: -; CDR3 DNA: TGTGCCAGCAGTGAATATGGAGGGCCCGGCACCGGGGAGCTGTTTTTT; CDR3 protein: CASSEYGGPGTGELFF
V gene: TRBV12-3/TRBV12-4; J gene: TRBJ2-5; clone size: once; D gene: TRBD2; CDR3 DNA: TGTGCCAGCGGATACCGGACTAGCGGGAGAGAGACCCAGTACTTC; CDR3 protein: CASGYRTSGRETQYF
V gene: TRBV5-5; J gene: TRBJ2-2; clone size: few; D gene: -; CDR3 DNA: TGTGCCAGCAGCTTGACGCCCCCGCAGGGTGTCCCCGGGGAGCTGTTTTTT; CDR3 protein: CASSLTPPQGVPGELFF
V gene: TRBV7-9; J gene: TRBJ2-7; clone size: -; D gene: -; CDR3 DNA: TGTGCCAGCAGCGTTACCCGGGACATTACCTACGAGCAGTACTTC; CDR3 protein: CASSVTRDITYEQYF
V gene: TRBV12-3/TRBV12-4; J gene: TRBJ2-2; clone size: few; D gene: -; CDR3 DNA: TGTGCCAGCAGTCCCCATACTATCGGGGAGCTGTTTTTT; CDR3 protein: CASSPHTIGELFF
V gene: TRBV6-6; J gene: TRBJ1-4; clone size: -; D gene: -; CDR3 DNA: TGTGCCAGCAGACAAAACAGGGAGGCGCGTAATGAAAAACTGTTTTTT; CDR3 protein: CASRQNREARNEKLFF
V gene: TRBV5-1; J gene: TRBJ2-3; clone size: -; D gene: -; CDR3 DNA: TGCGCCAGCAGCTTGGGGGGACTTGGAGGCACAGATACGCAGTATTTT; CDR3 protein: CASSLGGLGGTDTQYF
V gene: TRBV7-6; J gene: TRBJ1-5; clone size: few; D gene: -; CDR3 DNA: TGTGCCAGCAGCTTAGGGGAACCCAATCAGCCCCAGCATTTT; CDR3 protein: CASSLGEPNQPQHF